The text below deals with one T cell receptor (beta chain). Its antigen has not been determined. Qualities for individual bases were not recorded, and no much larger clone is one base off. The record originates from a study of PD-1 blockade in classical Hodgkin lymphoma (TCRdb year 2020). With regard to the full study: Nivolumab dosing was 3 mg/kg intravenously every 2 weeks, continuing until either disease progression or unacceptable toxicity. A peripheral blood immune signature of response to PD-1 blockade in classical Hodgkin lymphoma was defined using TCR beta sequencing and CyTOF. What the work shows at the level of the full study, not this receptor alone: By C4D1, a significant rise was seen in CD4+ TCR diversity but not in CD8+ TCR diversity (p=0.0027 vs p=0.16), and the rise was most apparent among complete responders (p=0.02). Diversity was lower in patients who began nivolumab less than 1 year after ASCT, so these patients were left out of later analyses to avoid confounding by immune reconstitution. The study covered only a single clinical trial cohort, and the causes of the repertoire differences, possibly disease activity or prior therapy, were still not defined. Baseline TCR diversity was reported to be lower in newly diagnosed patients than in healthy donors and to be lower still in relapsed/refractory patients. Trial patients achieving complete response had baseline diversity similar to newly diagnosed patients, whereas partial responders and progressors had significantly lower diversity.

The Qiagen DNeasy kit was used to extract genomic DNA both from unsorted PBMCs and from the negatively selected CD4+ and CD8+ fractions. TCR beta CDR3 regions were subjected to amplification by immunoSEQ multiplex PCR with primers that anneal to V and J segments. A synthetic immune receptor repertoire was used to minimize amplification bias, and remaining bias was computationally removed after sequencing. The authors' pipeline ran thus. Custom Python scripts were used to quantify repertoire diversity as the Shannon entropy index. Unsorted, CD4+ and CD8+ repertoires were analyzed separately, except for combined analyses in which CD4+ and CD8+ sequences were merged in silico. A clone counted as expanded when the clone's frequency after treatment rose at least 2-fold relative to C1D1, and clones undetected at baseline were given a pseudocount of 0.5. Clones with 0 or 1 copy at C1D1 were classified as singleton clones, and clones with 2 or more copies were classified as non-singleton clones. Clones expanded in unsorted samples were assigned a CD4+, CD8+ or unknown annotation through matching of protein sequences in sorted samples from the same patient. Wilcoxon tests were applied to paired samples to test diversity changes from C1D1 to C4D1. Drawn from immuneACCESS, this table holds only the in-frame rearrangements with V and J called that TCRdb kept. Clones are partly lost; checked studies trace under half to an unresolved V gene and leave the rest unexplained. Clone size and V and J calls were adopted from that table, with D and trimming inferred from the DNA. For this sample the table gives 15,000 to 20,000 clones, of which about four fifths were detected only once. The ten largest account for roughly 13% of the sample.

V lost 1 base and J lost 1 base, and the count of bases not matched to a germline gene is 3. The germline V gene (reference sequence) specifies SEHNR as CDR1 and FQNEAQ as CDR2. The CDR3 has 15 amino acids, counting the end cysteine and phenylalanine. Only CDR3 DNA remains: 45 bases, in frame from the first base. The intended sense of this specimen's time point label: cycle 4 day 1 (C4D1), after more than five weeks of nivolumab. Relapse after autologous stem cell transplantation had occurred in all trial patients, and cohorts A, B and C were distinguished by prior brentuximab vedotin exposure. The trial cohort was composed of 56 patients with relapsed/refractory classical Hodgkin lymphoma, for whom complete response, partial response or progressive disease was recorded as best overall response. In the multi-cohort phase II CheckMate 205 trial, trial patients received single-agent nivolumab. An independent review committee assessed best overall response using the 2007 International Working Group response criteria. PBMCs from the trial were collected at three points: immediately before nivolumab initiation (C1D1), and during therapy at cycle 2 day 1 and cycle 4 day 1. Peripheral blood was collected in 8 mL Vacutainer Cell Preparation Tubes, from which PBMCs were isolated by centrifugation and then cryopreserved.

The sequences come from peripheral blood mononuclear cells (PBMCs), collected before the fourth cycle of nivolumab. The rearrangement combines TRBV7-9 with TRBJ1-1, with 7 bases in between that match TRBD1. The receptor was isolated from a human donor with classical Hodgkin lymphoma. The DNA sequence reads TGTGCCAGCAGCTTAGTGACAGGGTGGAACACTGAAGCTTTCTTT. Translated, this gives CASSLVTGWNTEAFF. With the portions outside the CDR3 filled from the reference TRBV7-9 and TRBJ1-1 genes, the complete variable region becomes DTGVSQNPRHKITKRGQNVTFRCDPISEHNRLYWYRQTLGQGPEFLTYFQNEAQLEKSRLLSDRFSAERPKGSFSTLEIQRTEQGDSAMYLCASSLVTGWNTEAFFGQGTRLTVV.